This T cell receptor beta chain was documented in a study of T cells in tumors after PD-1 blockade. About the study: Excluded were patients with checkpoint blockade, immunosuppressants, or radiotherapy or other anti-cancer therapy within 4 weeks. Treatment was either pembrolizumab 200 mg every 3 weeks or cemiplimab 350 mg every 2 weeks.

Measured with immunoSEQ multiplex PCR; TCRdb has only the in-frame clones, and not every one. The table includes tens of thousands of clones, 74% detected once. The CDR3 loop spans 17 amino acids. The V segment lost 6 bases and the J segment 1 base; nucleotides outside the gene matches: 6. Germline CDR1 and CDR2: LNHDA and SQIVND (reference sequence). This rearrangement joins TRBV19 to TRBJ2-2; the match to TRBD2 covers 12 bases. The TCR originated in a human donor with basal cell carcinoma. Source: PBMCs, taken after anti-PD-1 treatment. CDR3 DNA sequence: TGTGCCAGTAGGTTACTAGCGGGGGGAAAGAACACCGGGGAGCTGTTTTTT. Encoded protein: CASRLLAGGKNTGELFF.